The rows below give T cell receptor beta chains drawn from one sample of a study of cytomegalovirus exposure and HLA in healthy donors. Data came from immunoSEQ multiplex PCR; TCRdb stores just in-frame clones and leaves some out. The sample carries tens of thousands of clones, around 70% recorded once. The sample was PBMCs. These receptors originate from a male donor in good health and CMV-seropositive. Each CDR3 is given with its conserved first and last residue. The order of the fields is clone size, D gene, J gene, V gene, CDR3 protein, CDR3 DNA. A D gene is named only where the DNA matches it firmly. The size of a clone is reported for some rows only, either as once, few or many, or as a class for expanded clones.

size: .; D: .; J: TRBJ1-1; V: TRBV1; CDR3: CTSSQDLDRGGMNTEAFF; DNA: TGCACCAGCAGCCAAGATTTGGACAGGGGCGGAATGAACACTGAAGCTTTCTTT
size: few; D: .; J: TRBJ1-1; V: TRBV7-9; CDR3: CSSSPGQLEAFF; DNA: TGTTCCAGCAGCCCCGGACAGCTTGAAGCTTTCTTT
size: once; D: .; J: TRBJ2-4; V: TRBV7-2; CDR3: CASSPNWPGVAAKNIQYF; DNA: TGTGCCAGCAGCCCTAATTGGCCAGGGGTTGCGGCCAAAAACATTCAGTACTTC
size: .; D: TRBD1; J: TRBJ2-3; V: TRBV7-9; CDR3: CASSTWTGEVTDTQYF; DNA: TGTGCCAGCAGCACGTGGACAGGGGAGGTCACAGATACGCAGTATTTT
size: .; D: .; J: TRBJ2-1; V: TRBV5-4; CDR3: CASSPGSNEQFF; DNA: TGTGCCAGCAGCCCTGGGAGCAATGAGCAGTTCTTC
size: .; D: .; J: TRBJ1-1; V: TRBV27; CDR3: CASSLKHRDTEAFF; DNA: TGTGCCAGCAGTTTAAAACACAGGGACACTGAAGCTTTCTTT
size: .; D: TRBD1; J: TRBJ1-1; V: TRBV5-1; CDR3: CASSLVQGALDTEAFF; DNA: TGCGCCAGCAGCTTGGTGCAGGGGGCATTGGACACTGAAGCTTTCTTT
size: .; D: .; J: TRBJ2-1; V: TRBV27; CDR3: CASSTPQFSSYNEQFF; DNA: TGTGCCAGCAGTACTCCACAGTTTAGCTCCTACAATGAGCAGTTCTTC
size: .; D: .; J: TRBJ1-2; V: TRBV27; CDR3: CASTPTPQDGYTF; DNA: TGTGCCAGCACCCCTACCCCACAGGATGGCTACACCTTC
size: once; D: .; J: TRBJ1-3; V: TRBV4-1; CDR3: CASSQARGFLGNTIYF; DNA: TGCGCCAGCAGCCAGGCAAGAGGGTTTTTAGGAAACACCATATATTTT
size: .; D: TRBD1; J: TRBJ1-6; V: TRBV15; CDR3: CATTPTGGSYNSPLHF; DNA: TGTGCCACCACCCCGACAGGGGGCTCCTATAATTCACCCCTCCACTTT
size: .; D: .; J: TRBJ2-7; V: TRBV30; CDR3: CASRLDDSYEQYF; DNA: TGTGCCTCCCGACTAGACGATTCCTACGAGCAGTACTTC
size: .; D: TRBD2; J: TRBJ2-3; V: TRBV7-3; CDR3: CASSNSGSRADTQYF; DNA: TGTGCCAGCAGCAATAGCGGGAGCAGGGCAGATACGCAGTATTTT
size: .; D: TRBD2; J: TRBJ2-5; V: TRBV4-3; CDR3: CASSPAGGETQYF; DNA: TGCGCCAGCAGCCCAGCGGGGGGAGAGACCCAGTACTTC
size: .; D: .; J: TRBJ1-1; V: TRBV12-5; CDR3: CASGLGTLNTEAFF; DNA: TGTGCTAGTGGTTTGGGGACACTGAACACTGAAGCTTTCTTT
size: once; D: .; J: TRBJ2-5; V: TRBV9; CDR3: CASSVGSRDRKETQYF; DNA: TGTGCCAGCAGCGTAGGTTCGCGGGATAGGAAAGAGACCCAGTACTTC
size: few; D: .; J: TRBJ1-4; V: TRBV4-1; CDR3: CASSQLDMIAVGEKLFF; DNA: TGCGCCAGCAGCCAATTAGACATGATTGCAGTCGGCGAAAAACTGTTTTTT
size: .; D: TRBD1; J: TRBJ1-1; V: TRBV7-9; CDR3: CASSLEGTGQTEAFF; DNA: TGTGCCAGCAGCTTAGAGGGGACAGGGCAAACTGAAGCTTTCTTT
size: .; D: .; J: TRBJ1-4; V: TRBV30; CDR3: CAGRTRANEKLFF; DNA: TGTGCCGGCCGGACTCGGGCTAATGAAAAACTGTTTTTT
size: .; D: .; J: TRBJ1-3; V: TRBV5-1; CDR3: CASSSVGGDGNTIYF; DNA: TGCGCCAGCAGCTCCGTTGGGGGGGACGGAAACACCATATATTTT
size: .; D: TRBD2; J: TRBJ2-7; V: TRBV9; CDR3: CASSTGGGSTYEQYF; DNA: TGTGCCAGCAGTACCGGGGGAGGGAGCACCTACGAGCAGTACTTC
size: .; D: TRBD1; J: TRBJ1-2; V: TRBV29-1; CDR3: CSDAQGGGYGYTF; DNA: TGCAGCGACGCTCAAGGGGGCGGCTATGGCTACACCTTC
size: .; D: TRBD2; J: TRBJ2-7; V: TRBV5-1; CDR3: CASNPGLGGGPSSYEQYF; DNA: TGCGCCAGCAACCCAGGCCTTGGCGGGGGGCCGAGCTCCTACGAGCAGTACTTC
size: .; D: .; J: TRBJ2-5; V: TRBV7-9; CDR3: CASSSTAEQYF; DNA: TGTGCCAGCAGCTCGACAGCAGAGCAGTACTTC
size: .; D: .; J: TRBJ2-7; V: TRBV18; CDR3: CASSKRVGEEGYEQYF; DNA: TGTGCCAGCTCCAAAAGGGTCGGGGAAGAAGGGTACGAGCAGTACTTC
size: .; D: .; J: TRBJ1-6; V: TRBV6-5; CDR3: CASSYRAGDSPLHF; DNA: TGTGCCAGCAGTTACAGGGCGGGTGATTCACCCCTCCACTTT
size: few; D: TRBD1; J: TRBJ2-1; V: TRBV23-1; CDR3: CASVDRIQSSYNEQFF; DNA: TGCGCCAGCGTGGACAGGATTCAGAGCTCCTACAATGAGCAGTTCTTC
size: .; D: .; J: TRBJ2-7; V: TRBV6-1; CDR3: CASSQDGGYRNEQYF; DNA: TGTGCCAGCAGCCAAGACGGGGGATATAGGAACGAGCAGTACTTC
size: few; D: TRBD1; J: TRBJ2-2; V: TRBV19; CDR3: CASKGQRNTGELFF; DNA: TGTGCCAGTAAGGGACAGAGGAACACCGGGGAGCTGTTTTTT
size: few; D: .; J: TRBJ1-4; V: TRBV5-6; CDR3: CASRWRADEKLFF; DNA: TGTGCCAGCAGGTGGAGGGCGGACGAAAAACTGTTTTTT
size: .; D: .; J: TRBJ2-4; V: TRBV4-1; CDR3: CASSQDSGPVAKNIQYF; DNA: TGCGCCAGCAGCCAAGATTCAGGGCCCGTAGCCAAAAACATTCAGTACTTC
size: .; D: TRBD1; J: TRBJ1-6; V: TRBV5-4; CDR3: CASSFRDFRGNSPLHF; DNA: TGTGCCAGCAGCTTCCGGGACTTCAGGGGGAATTCACCCCTCCACTTT
size: .; D: TRBD2; J: TRBJ2-2; V: TRBV6-5; CDR3: CASSGWEGTGELFF; DNA: TGTGCCAGCAGTGGGTGGGAGGGCACCGGGGAGCTGTTTTTT
size: .; D: TRBD1; J: TRBJ2-7; V: TRBV5-6; CDR3: CASSLMNRGREQYF; DNA: TGTGCCAGCAGCTTAATGAACAGGGGGCGCGAGCAGTACTTC
size: .; D: TRBD2; J: TRBJ2-2; V: TRBV5-1; CDR3: CASRSLAANGGELFF; DNA: TGCGCCAGCAGATCTCTAGCGGCTAATGGTGGGGAGCTGTTTTTT
size: .; D: .; J: TRBJ2-2; V: TRBV5-6; CDR3: CASRPRGNTGELFF; DNA: TGTGCCAGCAGACCTAGAGGGAACACCGGGGAGCTGTTTTTT
size: .; D: TRBD1; J: TRBJ1-4; V: TRBV25-1; CDR3: CASSAVPDRPNEKLFF; DNA: TGTGCCAGCAGTGCGGTCCCGGACAGGCCTAATGAAAAACTGTTTTTT
size: .; D: .; J: TRBJ2-2; V: TRBV29-1; CDR3: CSVKQTRLGELFF; DNA: TGCAGCGTTAAACAGACAAGGCTCGGGGAGCTGTTTTTT
size: .; D: TRBD1; J: TRBJ2-1; V: TRBV7-9; CDR3: CASTQTGIRGEQFF; DNA: TGTGCCAGCACCCAGACAGGGATCAGGGGTGAGCAGTTCTTC
size: once; D: .; J: TRBJ1-1; V: TRBV6-5; CDR3: CASIRTGMNTEAFF; DNA: TGTGCCAGCATTCGGACGGGGATGAACACTGAAGCTTTCTTT